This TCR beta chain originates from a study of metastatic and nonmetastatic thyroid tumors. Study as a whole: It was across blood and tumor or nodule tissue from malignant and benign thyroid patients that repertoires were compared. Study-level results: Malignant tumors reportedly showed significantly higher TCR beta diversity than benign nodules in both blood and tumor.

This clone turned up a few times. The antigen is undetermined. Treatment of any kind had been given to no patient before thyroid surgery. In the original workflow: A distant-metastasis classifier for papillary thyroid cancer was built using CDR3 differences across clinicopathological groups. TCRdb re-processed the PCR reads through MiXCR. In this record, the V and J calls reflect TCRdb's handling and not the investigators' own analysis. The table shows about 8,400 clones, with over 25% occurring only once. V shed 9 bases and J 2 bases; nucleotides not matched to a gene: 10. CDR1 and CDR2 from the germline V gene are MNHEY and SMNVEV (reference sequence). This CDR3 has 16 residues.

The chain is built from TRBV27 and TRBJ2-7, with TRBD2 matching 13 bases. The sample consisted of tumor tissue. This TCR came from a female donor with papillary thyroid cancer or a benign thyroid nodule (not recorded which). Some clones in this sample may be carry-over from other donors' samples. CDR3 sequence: CASSMTSGGHTYEQYF. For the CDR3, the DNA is TGTGCCAGTAGTATGACTAGCGGGGGGCATACCTACGAGCAGTACTTC.